This TCR beta chain is from a study of control samples from healthy donors and cancer patients. Germline values: CDR1 SGHAT, CDR2 FQNNGV. V lost 4 bases, J lost 0 bases, and 22 bases lay in between. The CDR3 is made up of 19 amino acids. The data were produced by immunoSEQ multiplex PCR, yet TCRdb's version contains in-frame clones alone and is incomplete. The sample carries approximately 190,000 clones, about 90% recorded once. J is TRBJ1-3 and V is TRBV11-2, with D maybe TRBD1 (6 bases). Sequenced input: blood. This receptor was taken from a man aged 25 to 40 in good health. CDR3 region: CASSSHWGRGRISGNTIYF. CDR3 DNA sequence: TGTGCCAGCAGCTCGCACTGGGGGCGGGGGCGTATCTCTGGAAACACCATATATTTT.